The subject of this entry is one TCR beta chain. Its target is not known. These data belong to a study of CD8+ T cells in alopecia areata. RNA was extracted and reverse transcribed into cDNA as the sequencing template. The protocol was immunoSEQ multiplex PCR, while the TCRdb copy is restricted to in-frame clones and leaves out a portion. Counted here are 98,000 or so clones, more than 55% occurring once; the ten biggest clones make up around 15%. The V end was cut by 0 bases, the J end by 2 bases, with 6 bases between. CDR1 is SGDLS, CDR2 YYNGEE, per germline. This CDR3 spans 14 amino acids. Treatment defined: oral pan-JAK inhibitor, 5-10 mg twice daily. Researchers gathered lesional scalp punch biopsies and peripheral blood from patients with alopecia areata. PBMC-derived CD4+ and CD8+ T cells were sorted. Notes on the study in general: Persistence during tofacitinib was seen for many expanded lesional clones in scalp and blood. Lesional tissue from the scalp (especially in alopecia totalis/universalis) showed higher clonality than normal scalp.

The chain links TRBV9 to TRBJ1-3; the D is unclear. This TCR was recovered from a human donor with alopecia areata. The specimen comprised CD8+ T cells sorted from blood, sampled at week 4, from a patient treated with tofacitinib. The CDR3 DNA follows: TGTGCCAGCAGCGTAGACGGGGCTGGAAACACCATATATTTT. Translation: CASSVDGAGNTIYF.